This TCR beta chain was found in a study of blood T cell repertoires in COVID-19. Overall study: In each case, the material was cDNA or gDNA derived from T cells, B-cell-depleted T cells, or PBMCs.

Germline values: CDR1 SGHRS, CDR2 YFSETQ. The CDR3 is made up of 15 amino acids. V was pared by 0 bases and J by 7 bases, with 11 bases between. Authors' methods: Researchers report that nucleated cell counts were estimated from reference gene primer amplification. Assay: immunoSEQ multiplex PCR; the TCRdb copy retains only in-frame clones and omits some. V and J calls and clone size are given by that table; D and trimming were obtained from the DNA. This sample has approximately 400,000 clones, with 88% found just once. Individuals aged roughly 18 to 100 years were recruited from about two dozen US areas.

The TCR sequence derives from a woman in her late teens or twenties who had recovered from COVID-19. Material for sequencing was PBMCs or T cells enriched from blood (not recorded which). The chain joins TRBV5-1 to TRBJ1-6; D is uncertain. The CDR3, as DNA: TGCGCCAGCAGCTTGGCCCCCGGTTTCAATTCACCCCTCCACTTT. It yields the protein CASSLAPGFNSPLHF.